The clone carrying this T cell receptor beta chain was counted at least ten times. The data are from a study of read filtering for tumor transcriptome and immune sequencing. This library used roughly 400 ng RNA and molecular barcoded adaptors spanning alpha/delta and beta/gamma chains. MiXCR, applied by TCRdb to the reads, yields one record per CDR3 protein. Seen here are fewer than 35,000 distinct CDR3 sequences, 15% to 20% observed once, and the top ten hold around 15%. This TCR came from a donor aged 40 or older with multiple myeloma. The sequencing input was a population of CD138-negative cells sorted from bone marrow.

CDR3 bases: TGTGCCAGCAGTTACGACAGGGGCGACTACGAGCAGTACTTC. This gives the protein CASSYDRGDYEQYF. The chain carries TRBV6-5 and TRBJ2-7; 8 nucleotides line up with TRBD1. V shed 2 bases and J 3 bases; nucleotides not matched to a gene: 3. Germline loops: CDR1 MNHEY, CDR2 SVGAGI. The CDR3 runs to 14 residues.